The 26 T cell receptor beta chains below all came from one sample that was sequenced in a study of shared clonotypes between healthy human individuals. Libraries were prepared by immunoSEQ multiplex PCR; TCRdb keeps only in-frame clonotypes and omits some of them. In the table there are around 2.5 million clones, approximately 93% of which are singletons. Sequencing input: naive CD4+ T cells from PBMCs. Noted subset: CD45RA+ positively selected. The receptors originated from a man aged 18 to 29 in good health. Some clones in this sample may be carry-over from other donors' samples.

J is TRBJ2-3 and V is TRBV9; 9 positions match TRBD2. This CDR3 is built from 15 residues. The V gene's germline CDR1 is SGDLS and CDR2 YYNGEE. With V trimmed by 3 bases and J by 5 bases, 7 bases remained unmatched. CDR3 in DNA: TGTGCCAGCAGCGCTAGCGGGGTCCCCTTAGATACGCAGTATTTT. Amino acid sequence: CASSASGVPLDTQYF.

The CDR3 sequence is CASSGGTLTDTQYF. The DNA of the CDR3 is TGTGCCAGTAGTGGAGGGACTCTCACAGATACGCAGTATTTT. V usage is TRBV19 and J usage is TRBJ2-3; D may be TRBD2 (6 bases). CDR1 is LNHDA, CDR2 SQIVND, per germline (reference sequence). The CDR3 sequence is 14 residues long. Trimming shortened V by 5 bases and J by 2 bases, and 11 bases separated the two germline ends.

The chain links TRBV7-3 to TRBJ2-3; 7 nucleotides match TRBD2. CDR1 SGHTA and CDR2 FQGTGA come from the germline V gene. The ends lost 4 bases at V and 5 bases at J; junction bases unmatched: 9. The CDR3 contains 15 residues. The CDR3 here is CASSWSGTGRDTQYF. CDR3 DNA sequence: TGTGCCAGCAGCTGGAGCGGGACGGGAAGAGATACGCAGTATTTT.

The rearrangement links TRBV2 to TRBJ2-7; 16 bases are a match to TRBD2. The CDR3 consists of 15 residues. The junction had 6 bases not matched to a gene; V was cut back by 7 bases and J by 6 bases. Germline CDR1 and CDR2: SNHLY and FYNNEI. The CDR3 region has the DNA TGTGCCAGCAAAGGGACTAGCGGGAGGGCGGGCGAGCAGTACTTC. Its translation: CASKGTSGRAGEQYF.

The V call is TRBV7-8, the J call TRBJ2-6; D remains ambiguous. The V gene lost 5 bases and the J gene lost 0 bases, with 14 bases spanning the gap. Germline V gene data show CDR1 as SGHVS and CDR2 as FQNEAQ. This CDR3 spans 17 amino acids. CDR3 amino acids: CASSPGPWTSGANVLTF. In nucleotides, the CDR3 is TGTGCCAGCAGCCCTGGACCGTGGACCTCTGGGGCCAACGTCCTGACTTTC.

V is TRBV5-4 and J is TRBJ2-7, with D possibly called TRBD1 or TRBD2 (5 bases each). Per germline, CDR1 SGHNT and CDR2 YYREEE (reference sequence). Trimming took off 4 bases at V and 4 bases at J, with 12 bases between the two ends. The CDR3 runs to 13 residues. CDR3 loop: CASSPGRKYEQYF. CDR3 sequence (DNA): TGTGCCAGCAGCCCGGGACGGAAATACGAGCAGTACTTC.

The rearrangement joins TRBV7-6 to TRBJ2-2; the D is unclear. V was shortened by 1 base and J by 3 bases, with 9 bases between the two germline ends. Germline assignment: CDR1 SGHVS and CDR2 FNYEAQ. This CDR3 has 15 amino acids. The chain's CDR3 is CASSLEDTYTGELFF. The CDR3 DNA reads as TGTGCCAGCAGCTTAGAGGATACTTACACCGGGGAGCTGTTTTTT.

The chain joins TRBV30 to TRBJ1-2; D possibly corresponds to TRBD1 (6 bases). CDR1 is GTSNPN and CDR2 is SVGIG in the germline V gene (reference sequence). The CDR3 has 14 amino acids. Deletions cut 0 bases from V and 8 bases from J, with 16 bases between. CDR3 DNA sequence: TGTGCCTGGAGTGTATTCGGCCAGGGGAGAGGCTACACCTTC. Residues: CAWSVFGQGRGYTF. Full variable domain (rest looked up from reference TRBV30 and TRBJ1-2): SQTIHQWPATLVQPVGSPLSLECTVEGTSNPNLYWYRQAAGRGLQLLFYSVGIGQISSEVPQNLSASRPQDRQFILSSKKLLLSDSGFYLCAWSVFGQGRGYTFGSGTRLTVV.

The V and J genes are TRBV5-1 and TRBJ2-2, with 8 bases identical to TRBD2. This CDR3 comprises 17 residues. V lost 4 bases to trimming and J lost 1 base; unmatched junction nucleotides: 9. The germline V gene has CDR1 SGHRS and CDR2 YFSETQ. In nucleotides, the CDR3 is TGCGCCAGCAGCCGTGCTCCTAGCGGGCTGAACACCGGGGAGCTGTTTTTT. Amino acids: CASSRAPSGLNTGELFF.

The chain uses TRBV2 and TRBJ2-5; D perhaps matches TRBD1 (6 bases). This CDR3 contains 13 residues. Germline V gene data show CDR1 as SNHLY and CDR2 as FYNNEI. Trimming shortened V by 8 bases and J by 2 bases, and 12 bases separated the two germline ends. CDR3 sequence (DNA): TGTGCCAGCGAACCCAGGGGACAAGAGACCCAGTACTTC. Its protein is CASEPRGQETQYF. The variable domain in full, completed from reference TRBV2 and TRBJ2-5, reads EPEVTQTPSHQVTQMGQEVILRCVPISNHLYFYWYRQILGQKVEFLVSFYNNEISEKSEIFDDQFSVERPDGSNFTLKIRSTKLEDSAMYFCASEPRGQETQYFGPGTRLLVL.

This sequence joins TRBV5-1 and TRBJ2-3, with 8 positions matching TRBD1. The germline V gene has CDR1 SGHRS and CDR2 YFSETQ. The CDR3 is 14 residues long. With 9 bases clipped from V and 3 bases from J, the junction kept 9 bases outside the gene matches. CDR3 nucleotides: TGCGCCACCACGGAACAGGGGGGAACAGATACGCAGTATTTT. Amino acid sequence: CATTEQGGTDTQYF.

The V and J genes are TRBV18 and TRBJ2-4; a weak D match, TRBD1 (5 bases). This CDR3 spans 14 amino acids. Germline CDR1 reads KGHSH; CDR2 reads LQKENI. The V end was cut by 0 bases, the J end by 8 bases, with 11 bases between. The CDR3 reads CASSPPGRGDIQYF. The DNA for the CDR3 is TGTGCCAGCTCACCACCGGGGCGTGGGGACATTCAGTACTTC.

V gene TRBV4-3 combines with J gene TRBJ2-2; D is unresolved. Germline lookup yields CDR1 LGHNA and CDR2 YSLEER. The CDR3 runs to 14 residues. The ends were cut back, 0 bases at V and 7 bases at J, with 9 bases in the middle. The DNA of the CDR3 is TGCGCCAGCAGCCAAGAAGTGAGGTACGGGGAGCTGTTTTTT. This gives the protein CASSQEVRYGELFF.

This chain links TRBV6-6 with TRBJ2-7; D may match TRBD1 or TRBD2 (5 bases each). The CDR3 length is 14 residues. Trimming took off 6 bases at V and 4 bases at J, with 16 bases between the two ends. CDR1 MNHNY and CDR2 SVGAGI come from the germline V gene (reference sequence). The CDR3 spells CASRPGTGRYEQYF. For the CDR3, the DNA is TGTGCCAGCAGGCCCGGGACCGGCCGATACGAGCAGTACTTC.

The rearrangement uses TRBV10-3 and TRBJ2-1; 8 nucleotides align to TRBD2. V was clipped by 4 bases and J by 4 bases; unmatched bases: 6. CDR1 is ENHRY, CDR2 SYGVKD, per germline. This CDR3 comprises 15 residues. The CDR3, as DNA: TGTGCCATCAGTGGGTCGAGCGGGGGATACAATGAGCAGTTCTTC. Its translation: CAISGSSGGYNEQFF.

The V and J genes are TRBV9 and TRBJ2-3, with TRBD1 as a possible D gene (6 bases). Trimming removed 0 bases at V and 4 bases at J, with 15 bases between. The germline V gene has CDR1 SGDLS and CDR2 YYNGEE. The CDR3 has 16 amino acids. The CDR3 DNA reads TGTGCCAGCAGCGTAGCTACTGCCAGGGGCCCAGATACGCAGTATTTT. It is translated as CASSVATARGPDTQYF.

This chain joins TRBV4-1 and TRBJ2-3; D is uncertain. This CDR3 contains 17 residues. Germline loops: CDR1 MGHRA, CDR2 YSYEKL. V shed 3 bases and J shed 0 bases, with 16 bases lying between them. CDR3 sequence reads: CASSHRETSTSTDTQYF. CDR3 DNA sequence: TGCGCCAGCAGCCACCGCGAGACATCAACTAGCACAGATACGCAGTATTTT.

The V gene is TRBV10-3, the J gene TRBJ2-7; 11 positions agree with TRBD2. The CDR3 is 16 amino acids. J lost 3 bases, V lost 2 bases, and 6 bases had no gene match. Germline assignment: CDR1 ENHRY and CDR2 SYGVKD. CDR3: CAISEGGLAASYEQYF. Here the CDR3 DNA reads TGTGCCATCAGTGAGGGGGGACTAGCGGCAAGCTACGAGCAGTACTTC.

A note on this clone: Other DNA sequences within the sample encode an identical CDR3. The J gene is TRBJ1-2, the V gene TRBV28; the match to TRBD1 covers 9 bases. The length of the CDR3 is 13 residues. V dropped 3 bases and J dropped 8; count of bases not matched to a gene: 4. Germline values: CDR1 MDHEN, CDR2 SYDVKM. The CDR3 coding sequence is TGTGCCAGCAGTTTTACAGGGGGCAGGGGCTACACCTTC. Translated: CASSFTGGRGYTF.

CDR3 sequence: CASSVAGTMNTGELFF. The CDR3 nucleotides are TGTGCCAGCAGTGTCGCCGGGACAATGAACACCGGGGAGCTGTTTTTT. The rearrangement joins TRBV6-6 to TRBJ2-2; D perhaps matches TRBD1 (6 bases). The V gene's germline CDR1 is MNHNY and CDR2 SVGAGI (reference sequence). The CDR3 sequence is 16 residues long. Trimming shortened V by 5 bases and J by 1 base, and 14 bases separated the two germline ends.

The rearrangement links TRBV7-6 to TRBJ2-3; the match to TRBD1 covers 7 bases. The CDR3 has 18 residues. Germline V gene lookup returns CDR1 SGHVS and CDR2 FNYEAQ. V shed 7 bases and J 0 bases; nucleotides not matched to a gene: 16. The CDR3 protein is CASTLPDLPGGSTDTQYF. The CDR3 nucleotides are TGTGCCAGCACCCTACCCGATTTACCAGGGGGAAGCACAGATACGCAGTATTTT.

This chain uses TRBV5-1 with TRBJ2-6; D perhaps matches TRBD1 (6 bases). Germline values: CDR1 SGHRS, CDR2 YFSETQ. CDR3 length equals 16 residues. Trimming cost V 5 bases and J 3 bases, with 15 bases left between them. CDR3 residues: CASSPQGYGGANVLTF. CDR3 sequence (DNA): TGCGCCAGCAGTCCTCAGGGGTATGGTGGGGCCAACGTCCTGACTTTC.

V usage is TRBV28 and J usage is TRBJ2-7; D call uncertain. CDR1 and CDR2 from the germline V gene are MDHEN and SYDVKM. V gave up 3 bases and J gave up 2 bases, with 11 bases separating them. The CDR3 extends over 14 amino acids. CDR3 sequence: CASSFDGPPYEQYF. The CDR3 nucleotides read TGTGCCAGCAGTTTTGACGGACCTCCCTACGAGCAGTACTTC. The full variable domain, its missing parts supplied by reference TRBV28 and TRBJ2-7, is DVKVTQSSRYLVKRTGEKVFLECVQDMDHENMFWYRQDPGLGLRLIYFSYDVKMKEKGDIPEGYSVSREKKERFSLILESASTNQTSMYLCASSFDGPPYEQYFGPGTRLTVT.

J is TRBJ1-1 and V is TRBV2, with a possible D match to TRBD1 (5 bases). This CDR3 comprises 13 residues. Germline V gene sequence: CDR1 SNHLY, CDR2 FYNNEI. V was clipped by 5 bases and J by 3 bases, with 10 bases between them. The CDR3 here is CASSNRGDTEAFF. CDR3 DNA: TGTGCCAGCAGTAATCGGGGGGACACTGAAGCTTTCTTT.

This clone was seen only once. The CDR3 DNA is TGCGCCAGCAGCTTGGACGAGCGCCTTGTTACCGGGGAGCTGTTTTTT. This gives the protein CASSLDERLVTGELFF. The chain combines TRBV5-1 with TRBJ2-2; D gene uncertain. The CDR3 sequence is 16 residues long. Germline lookup yields CDR1 SGHRS and CDR2 YFSETQ. V dropped 0 bases and J dropped 5 bases, with 14 bases sitting between them.

The gene calls are TRBV7-2 and TRBJ1-1; 7 nucleotides agree with TRBD1. V lost 5 bases, J lost 3 bases, and 9 bases stayed unmatched. Germline CDR1 reads SGHTA; CDR2 reads FQGNSA. There are 15 residues in the CDR3. CDR3 nucleotides: TGTGCCAGCAGCCAACACAGGGGCGGGGACACTGAAGCTTTCTTT. Amino acid sequence: CASSQHRGGDTEAFF.